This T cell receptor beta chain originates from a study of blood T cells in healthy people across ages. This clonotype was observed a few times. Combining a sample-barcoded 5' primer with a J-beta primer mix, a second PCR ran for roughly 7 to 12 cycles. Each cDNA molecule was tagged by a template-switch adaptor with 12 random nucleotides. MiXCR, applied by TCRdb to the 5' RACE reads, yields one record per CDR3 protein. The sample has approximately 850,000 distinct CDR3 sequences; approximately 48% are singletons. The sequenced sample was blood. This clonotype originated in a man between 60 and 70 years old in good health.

CDR3 region: CASSSGLAGGLSSYNEQFF. The CDR3 nucleotides read TGTGCCAGCAGTTCTGGACTAGCGGGGGGACTCAGCTCCTACAATGAGCAGTTCTTC. The chain links TRBV27 to TRBJ2-1; 14 bases fit TRBD2. The CDR3 has 19 residues. The germline V gene encodes CDR1 MNHEY and CDR2 SMNVEV (reference sequence). V dropped 4 bases and J dropped 0; count of bases not matched to a gene: 8.